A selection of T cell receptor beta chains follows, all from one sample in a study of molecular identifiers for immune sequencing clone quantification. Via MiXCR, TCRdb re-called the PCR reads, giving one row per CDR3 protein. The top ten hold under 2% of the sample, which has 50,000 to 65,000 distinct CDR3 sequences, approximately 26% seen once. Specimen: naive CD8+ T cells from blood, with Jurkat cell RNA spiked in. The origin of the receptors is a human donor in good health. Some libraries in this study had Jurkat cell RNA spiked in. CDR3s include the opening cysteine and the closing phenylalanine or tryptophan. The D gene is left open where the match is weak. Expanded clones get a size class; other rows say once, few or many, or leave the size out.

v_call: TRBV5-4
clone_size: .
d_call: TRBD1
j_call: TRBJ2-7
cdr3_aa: CASSWGDRGPGEQYF
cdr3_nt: TGTGCCAGCAGCTGGGGGGACAGGGGGCCGGGCGAGCAGTACTTC

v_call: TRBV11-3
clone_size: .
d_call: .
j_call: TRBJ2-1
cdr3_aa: CASSLAGVPHEQFF
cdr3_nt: TGTGCCAGCAGCTTAGCGGGAGTTCCCCATGAGCAGTTCTTC

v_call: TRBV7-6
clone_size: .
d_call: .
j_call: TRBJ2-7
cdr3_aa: CASSLSRGTYEQYF
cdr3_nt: TGTGCCAGCAGCCTTAGCCGGGGGACCTACGAGCAGTACTTC

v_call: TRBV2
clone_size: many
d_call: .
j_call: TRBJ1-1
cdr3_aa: CATIPQLNTEAFF
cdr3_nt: TGTGCCACCATCCCACAGTTGAACACTGAAGCTTTCTTT

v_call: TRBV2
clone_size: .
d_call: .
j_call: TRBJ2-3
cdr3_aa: CASSEWSGSTGTQYF
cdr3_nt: TGTGCCAGCAGTGAATGGTCCGGTAGCACAGGTACGCAGTATTTT

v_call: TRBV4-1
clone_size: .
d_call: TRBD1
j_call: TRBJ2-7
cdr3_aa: CARSQAGTGYNEQYF
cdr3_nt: TGCGCCCGCAGCCAAGCCGGGACAGGGTATAACGAGCAGTACTTC

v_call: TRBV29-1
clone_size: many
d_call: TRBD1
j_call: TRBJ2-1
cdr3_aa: CSVGTGGDEQFF
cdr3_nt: TGCAGCGTCGGGACAGGGGGTGATGAGCAGTTCTTC

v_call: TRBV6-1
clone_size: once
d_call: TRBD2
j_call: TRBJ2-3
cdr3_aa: CARRAPRLAATTDTQYF
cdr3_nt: TGTGCCCGCCGTGCCCCCCGCCTAGCGGCCACCACAGATACGCAGTATTTT

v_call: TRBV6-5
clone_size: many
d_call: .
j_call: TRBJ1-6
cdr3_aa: CASSAQVSGNSPLHF
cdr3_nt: TGTGCCAGCAGTGCCCAGGTTTCCGGCAACTCACCCCTCCACTTT

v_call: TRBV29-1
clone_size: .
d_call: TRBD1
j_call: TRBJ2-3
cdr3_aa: CSVEPDGTGPDTQYF
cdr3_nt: TGCAGCGTTGAGCCCGATGGGACAGGGCCAGATACGCAGTATTTT

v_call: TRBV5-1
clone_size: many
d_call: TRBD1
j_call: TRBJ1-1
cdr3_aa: CASSLEDRGLRTEAFF
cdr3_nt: TGCGCCAGCAGCTTGGAGGACAGGGGGCTGAGAACTGAAGCTTTCTTT

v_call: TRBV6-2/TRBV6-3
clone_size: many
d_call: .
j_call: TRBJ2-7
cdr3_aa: CASSITGYSYEQYF
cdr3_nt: TGTGCCAGCAGTATCACAGGGTACTCCTACGAGCAGTACTTC

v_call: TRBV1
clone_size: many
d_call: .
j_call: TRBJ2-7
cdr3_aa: CTSSPRSYSSYEQYF
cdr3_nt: TGCACCAGCAGCCCACGGAGTTACAGCTCCTACGAGCAGTACTTC

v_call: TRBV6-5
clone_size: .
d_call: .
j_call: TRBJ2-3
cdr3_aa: CASSYDGAPSSGTQYF
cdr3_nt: TGTGCCAGCAGTTATGACGGGGCCCCCTCCTCCGGTACGCAGTATTTT

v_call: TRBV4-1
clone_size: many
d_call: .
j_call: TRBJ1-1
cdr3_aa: CASSQEGGGGTEAFF
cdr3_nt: TGCGCCAGCAGCCAAGAAGGTGGGGGGGGTACTGAAGCTTTCTTT

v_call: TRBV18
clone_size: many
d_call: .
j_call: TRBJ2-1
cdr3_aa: CATGSGGDYNEQFF
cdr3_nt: TGTGCCACAGGGAGTGGCGGGGACTACAATGAGCAGTTCTTC

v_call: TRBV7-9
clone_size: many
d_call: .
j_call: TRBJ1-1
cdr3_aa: CASSLEGMVTEAFF
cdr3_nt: TGTGCCAGCAGCTTAGAGGGCATGGTGACTGAAGCTTTCTTT

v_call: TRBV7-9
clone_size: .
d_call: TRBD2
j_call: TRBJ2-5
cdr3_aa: CASSAPGLAGFGETQYF
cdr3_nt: TGTGCCAGCAGCGCCCCGGGACTAGCGGGTTTCGGGGAGACCCAGTACTTC

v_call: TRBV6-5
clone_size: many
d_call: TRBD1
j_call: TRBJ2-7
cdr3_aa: CASSYSGTGVIDEQYF
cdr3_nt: TGTGCCAGCAGTTACTCCGGGACAGGGGTCATCGACGAGCAGTACTTC

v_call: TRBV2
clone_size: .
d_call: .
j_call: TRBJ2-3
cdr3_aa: CASSEGISPSTDTQYF
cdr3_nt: TGTGCCAGCAGTGAAGGGATCAGCCCTAGCACAGATACGCAGTATTTT

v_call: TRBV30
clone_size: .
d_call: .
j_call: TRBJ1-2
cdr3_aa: CAWSEGLGGHTF
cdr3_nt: TGTGCCTGGAGTGAGGGTTTAGGCGGCCACACCTTC

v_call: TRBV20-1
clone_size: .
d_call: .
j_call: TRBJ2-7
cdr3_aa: CSAEIRAAADEQYF
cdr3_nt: TGCAGTGCCGAAATAAGGGCGGCGGCTGACGAGCAGTACTTC

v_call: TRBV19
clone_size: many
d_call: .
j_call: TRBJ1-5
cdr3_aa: CASSSSRAQPQHF
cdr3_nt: TGTGCCAGTAGTTCCTCCAGGGCCCAGCCCCAGCATTTT

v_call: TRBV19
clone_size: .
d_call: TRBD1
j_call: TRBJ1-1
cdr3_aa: CASSRRQGPAMNTEAFF
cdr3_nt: TGTGCCAGTAGTAGACGACAGGGCCCGGCTATGAACACTGAAGCTTTCTTT

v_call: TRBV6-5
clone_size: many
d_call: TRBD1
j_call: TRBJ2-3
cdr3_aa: CASSYTGASTDTQYF
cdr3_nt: TGTGCCAGCAGTTACACAGGGGCTAGCACAGATACGCAGTATTTT

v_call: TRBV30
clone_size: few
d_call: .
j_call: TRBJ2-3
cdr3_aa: CAWSVGLPDTQYF
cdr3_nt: TGTGCCTGGAGTGTCGGGCTGCCAGATACGCAGTATTTT

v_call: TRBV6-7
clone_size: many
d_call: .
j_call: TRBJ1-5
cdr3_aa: CASSKQGHPYSNQPQHF
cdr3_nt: TGTGCCAGCAGTAAACAGGGACATCCCTATAGCAATCAGCCCCAGCATTTT

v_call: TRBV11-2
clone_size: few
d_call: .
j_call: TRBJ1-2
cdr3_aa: CASSTPRAGRDNYGYTF
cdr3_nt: TGTGCCAGCAGCACGCCCAGGGCAGGGCGAGATAACTATGGCTACACCTTC

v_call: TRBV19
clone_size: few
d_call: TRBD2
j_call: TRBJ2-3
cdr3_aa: CASSMIVAGGGTDTQYF
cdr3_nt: TGTGCCAGTAGTATGATTGTAGCGGGAGGGGGCACAGATACGCAGTATTTT

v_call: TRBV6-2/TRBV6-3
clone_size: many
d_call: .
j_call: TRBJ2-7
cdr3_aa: CASSYSRVSDEQYF
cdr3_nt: TGTGCCAGCAGTTACTCCCGGGTCTCCGACGAGCAGTACTTC

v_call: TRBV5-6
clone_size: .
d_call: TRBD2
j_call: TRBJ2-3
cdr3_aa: CASSLAASGVFTDTQYF
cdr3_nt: TGTGCCAGCAGCTTGGCGGCTAGCGGGGTTTTCACAGATACGCAGTATTTT

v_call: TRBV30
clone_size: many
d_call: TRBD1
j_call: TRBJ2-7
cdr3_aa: CAWSRDSNTYEQYF
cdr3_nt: TGTGCCTGGAGCAGGGACAGTAATACCTACGAGCAGTACTTC

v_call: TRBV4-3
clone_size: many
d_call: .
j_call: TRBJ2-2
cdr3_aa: CASSPRQNTGELFF
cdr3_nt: TGCGCCAGCAGCCCAAGACAGAACACCGGGGAGCTGTTTTTT

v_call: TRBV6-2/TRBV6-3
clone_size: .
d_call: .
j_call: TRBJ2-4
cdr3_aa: CASSYNAKNIQYF
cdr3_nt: TGTGCCAGCAGTTACAATGCCAAAAACATTCAGTACTTC

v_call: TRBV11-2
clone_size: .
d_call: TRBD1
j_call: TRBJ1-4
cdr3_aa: CASSLGPDRAPATNEKLFF
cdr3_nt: TGTGCCAGCAGCTTAGGTCCGGACAGGGCGCCCGCAACTAATGAAAAACTGTTTTTT

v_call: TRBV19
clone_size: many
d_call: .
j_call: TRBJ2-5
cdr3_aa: CASQGLLQETQYF
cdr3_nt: TGTGCCAGTCAGGGACTCCTCCAAGAGACCCAGTACTTC

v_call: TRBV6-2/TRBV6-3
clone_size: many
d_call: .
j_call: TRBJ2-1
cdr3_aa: CASSYGPRVYNEQFF
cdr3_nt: TGTGCCAGCAGTTACGGCCCCCGAGTATACAATGAGCAGTTCTTC

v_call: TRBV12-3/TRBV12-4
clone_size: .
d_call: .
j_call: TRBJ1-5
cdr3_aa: CASSLGDSGQPQHF
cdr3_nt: TGTGCGAGCAGTCTCGGGGATTCAGGACAGCCCCAGCATTTT

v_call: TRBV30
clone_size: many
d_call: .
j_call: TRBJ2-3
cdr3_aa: CAWNGPDTDTQYF
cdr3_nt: TGTGCCTGGAACGGGCCCGATACAGATACGCAGTATTTT

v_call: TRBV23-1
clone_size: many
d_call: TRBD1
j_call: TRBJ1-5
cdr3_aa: CASSHANRDRVVGNQPQHF
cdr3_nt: TGCGCCAGCAGTCATGCCAACCGGGACAGGGTGGTCGGCAATCAGCCCCAGCATTTT

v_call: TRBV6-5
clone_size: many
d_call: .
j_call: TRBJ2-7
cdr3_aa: CASSEGTQGPTYEQYF
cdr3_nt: TGTGCCAGCAGTGAAGGTACTCAGGGGCCAACCTACGAGCAGTACTTC

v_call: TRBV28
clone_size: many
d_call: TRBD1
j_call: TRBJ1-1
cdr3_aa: CASSLVVGTGAFLNTEAFF
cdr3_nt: TGTGCCAGCAGTTTAGTAGTAGGGACAGGGGCCTTCCTGAACACTGAAGCTTTCTTT

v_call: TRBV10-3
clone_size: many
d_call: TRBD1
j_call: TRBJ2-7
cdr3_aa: CAISESRQGSYEQYF
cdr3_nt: TGTGCCATCAGTGAGTCCCGACAGGGTTCCTACGAGCAGTACTTC

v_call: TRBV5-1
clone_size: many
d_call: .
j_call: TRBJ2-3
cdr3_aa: CASSLEDRTDTQYF
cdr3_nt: TGCGCCAGCAGCTTGGAGGATCGCACAGATACGCAGTATTTT

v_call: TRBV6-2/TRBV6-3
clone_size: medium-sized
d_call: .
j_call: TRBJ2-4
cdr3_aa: CASSTDSLAKNIQYF
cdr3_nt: TGTGCCAGCAGTACAGATTCACTAGCCAAAAACATTCAGTACTTC

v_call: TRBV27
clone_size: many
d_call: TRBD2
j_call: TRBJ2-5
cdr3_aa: CASSDGTSGRSGETQYF
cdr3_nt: TGTGCCAGCAGTGACGGGACTAGCGGGAGGTCGGGTGAGACCCAGTACTTC

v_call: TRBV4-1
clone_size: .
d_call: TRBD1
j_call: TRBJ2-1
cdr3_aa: CASCQGDRPRHPYNEQFF
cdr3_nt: TGCGCCAGCTGCCAAGGGGACAGGCCCCGACATCCCTACAATGAGCAGTTCTTC

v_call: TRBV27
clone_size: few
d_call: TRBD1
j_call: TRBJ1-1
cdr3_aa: CVSSLQGVNTEAFF
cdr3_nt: TGTGTCAGCAGCCTACAGGGGGTGAACACTGAAGCTTTCTTT

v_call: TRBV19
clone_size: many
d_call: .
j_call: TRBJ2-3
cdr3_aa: CASMSSTDTQYF
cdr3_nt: TGTGCCAGTATGTCTAGCACAGATACGCAGTATTTT

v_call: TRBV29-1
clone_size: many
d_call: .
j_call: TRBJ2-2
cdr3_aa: CSVEFTLRTGELFF
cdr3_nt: TGCAGCGTTGAATTTACACTCAGGACCGGGGAGCTGTTTTTT

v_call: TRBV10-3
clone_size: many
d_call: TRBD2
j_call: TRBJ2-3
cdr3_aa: CAISESYIAGPSTDTQYF
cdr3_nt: TGTGCCATCAGTGAGTCCTACATAGCGGGGCCGAGCACAGATACGCAGTATTTT